This T cell receptor beta chain was recorded in a study of cytomegalovirus exposure and HLA in healthy donors. Overall study context: It was reported in a later analysis that the roughly 120 validation repertoires used the same platform as the approximately 620 first-cohort repertoires.

The repertoire was sequenced with immunoSEQ multiplex PCR; TCRdb's copy has only in-frame clones and lacks some. The repertoire holds under 200,000 clones, with more than 80% as singletons. Worth noting for this clone: Its antigen is unknown.

Study-wide results and limits: Through in vitro validation, three CMV-associated chains were shown to be specific for CMV antigens. A subsequent analysis found that TCR clusters from the first cohort also tended to co-occur in the 130 or so validation repertoires, with 90% to 95% of cluster scores above 0.

The CDR3 totals 17 residues. J lost 3 bases, V lost 10 bases, and 11 bases had no gene match. Looked up from germline, CDR1 is MGHDK and CDR2 is SYGVNS. This sequence originates from a man between 18 and 35 years old in good health and CMV-seropositive. The sample consisted of PBMCs. This chain joins TRBV25-1 and TRBJ2-6; 11 bases map to TRBD1. CDR3 loop: CATRGSGQGDGANVLTF. The CDR3 DNA sequence: TGTGCCACACGGGGGTCGGGACAGGGGGATGGGGCCAACGTCCTGACTTTC.